Listed here is a single T cell receptor beta chain. Its specificity is not known. The source of the sample is a study of type 1 regulatory T cells. Overall study context: T-allo10 is a Tr1-enriched, alloantigen-specific CD4 T cell product made in vitro.

TCRdb recomputed calls from the reads with MiXCR, one row per CDR3 protein. The profile shows roughly 68,000 distinct CDR3 sequences, about 62% of them singletons. The origin of this receptor is a human donor in good health. The sequenced sample consisted of cultured T cells, either the whole culture or a sorted T cell fraction (not recorded which). Specified subset: Tr1-enriched cell product generated in vitro against host alloantigens.

CDR3 DNA sequence: TGTGCCAGCAGCCAAGAAAGGAGGTATCAAGAGACCCAGTACTTC. Translated, it gives CASSQERRYQETQYF. This chain links TRBV3-2 with TRBJ2-5. TRBV3-2 is given as a pseudogene. The CDR3 has 15 amino acids.